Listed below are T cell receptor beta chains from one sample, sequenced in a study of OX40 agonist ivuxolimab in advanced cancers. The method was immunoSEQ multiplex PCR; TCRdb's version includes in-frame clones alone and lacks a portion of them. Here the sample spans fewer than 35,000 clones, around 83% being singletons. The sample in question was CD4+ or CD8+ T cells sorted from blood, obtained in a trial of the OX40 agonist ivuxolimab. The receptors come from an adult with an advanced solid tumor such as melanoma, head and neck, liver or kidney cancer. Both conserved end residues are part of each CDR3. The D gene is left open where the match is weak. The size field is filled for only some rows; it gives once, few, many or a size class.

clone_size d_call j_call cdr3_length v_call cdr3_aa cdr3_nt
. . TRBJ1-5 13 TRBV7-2 CASSLTGTQPQHF TGTGCCAGCAGCTTAACAGGAACCCAGCCCCAGCATTTT
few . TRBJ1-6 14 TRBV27 CASSSGTHNSPLHF TGTGCCAGCAGTTCCGGGACACATAATTCACCCCTCCACTTT
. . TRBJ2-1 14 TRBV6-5 CASTYSRSPSEQFF TGTGCCAGCACCTACTCCCGAAGCCCGAGTGAGCAGTTCTTC
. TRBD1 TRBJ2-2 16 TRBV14 CASSHIRDRGTGELFF TGTGCCAGCAGCCACATACGGGACAGGGGCACCGGGGAGCTGTTTTTT
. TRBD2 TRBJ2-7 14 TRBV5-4 CASSLTSGGDEQYF TGTGCCAGCAGCTTGACTAGCGGGGGAGACGAGCAGTACTTC
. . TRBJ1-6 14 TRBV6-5 CASSSAGYNSPLHF TGTGCCAGCAGTTCGGCAGGGTATAATTCACCCCTCCACTTT
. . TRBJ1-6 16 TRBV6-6 CASSYSNDRMGSPLHF TGTGCCAGCAGTTACTCGAATGACCGCATGGGTTCACCCCTCCACTTT
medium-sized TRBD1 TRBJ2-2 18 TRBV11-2 CASSLSYRGKTNTGELFF TGTGCCAGCAGCTTATCCTACAGGGGCAAAACAAACACCGGGGAGCTGTTTTTT
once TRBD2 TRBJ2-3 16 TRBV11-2 CASSLWIGGGTDTQYF TGTGCCAGCAGCTTATGGATCGGGGGGGGCACAGATACGCAGTATTTT
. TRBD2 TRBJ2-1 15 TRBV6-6 CASSKLAGGPNEQFF TGTGCCAGCAGCAAACTAGCGGGGGGGCCCAATGAGCAGTTCTTC
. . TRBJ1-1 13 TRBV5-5 CASSFKGDTEAFF TGTGCCAGCAGCTTCAAGGGAGACACTGAAGCTTTCTTT
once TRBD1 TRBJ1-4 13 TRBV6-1 CASSFGQGGKLFF TGTGCCAGCAGCTTCGGACAGGGGGGAAAACTGTTTTTT
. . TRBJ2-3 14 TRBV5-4 CASSFLPSTDTQYF TGTGCCAGCAGCTTTCTGCCGAGCACAGATACGCAGTATTTT
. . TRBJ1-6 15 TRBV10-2 CASSARAGSSSPLHF TGCGCCAGCAGTGCCCGAGCAGGGTCGAGTTCACCCCTCCACTTT
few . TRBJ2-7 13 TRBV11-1 CASSLGGGTRQYF TGTGCCAGCAGCTTGGGGGGGGGCACCCGGCAGTACTTC
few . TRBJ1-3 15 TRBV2 CASRQDGPTGNTIYF TGTGCCAGCAGACAAGACGGCCCGACTGGAAACACCATATATTTT
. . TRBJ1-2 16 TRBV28 CASSPWYDDPNYGYTF TGTGCCAGCAGCCCCTGGTATGACGACCCTAACTATGGCTACACCTTC
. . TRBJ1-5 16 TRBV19 CASRVQAGYSNQPQHF TGTGCCAGTAGGGTCCAGGCCGGGTATAGCAATCAGCCCCAGCATTTT
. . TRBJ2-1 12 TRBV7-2 CASSFSPGEQFF TGTGCCAGCAGCTTTTCCCCGGGAGAGCAGTTCTTC
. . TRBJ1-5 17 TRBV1 CTRDRQHTIYSNQPQHF TGCACCAGGGATCGACAGCACACTATTTATAGCAATCAGCCCCAGCATTTT